The 15 T cell receptor beta chains below were found in one sample sequenced in a study of T cells in Graves' hyperthyroidism and ophthalmopathy. Amplification of TCR beta CDR3 regions was performed using RNA transcripts as template. The HTBI primer set served for first-round RT-PCR of the TCR CDR3. From the multiplex PCR reads, TCRdb called clonotypes with MiXCR, one entry per CDR3 protein. The table includes about 320,000 distinct CDR3 sequences, roughly 17% detected once. The sequenced material came from blood. Every receptor here comes from a man aged 25 to 40 with Graves' hyperthyroidism.

This clonotype was observed many times. The chain couples TRBV24-1 to TRBJ2-3; D is ambiguous. Germline lookup yields CDR1 KGHDR and CDR2 SFDVKD. This CDR3 comprises 12 residues. V was pared by 9 bases and J by 6 bases, with 12 bases between. CDR3: CATGSVGDTQYF. DNA for the CDR3: TGTGCCACCGGGTCGGTTGGGGATACGCAGTATTTT.

This clonotype was seen many times. The chain has TRBV9 and TRBJ2-5; D not certain. From germline, CDR1 is SGDLS and CDR2 YYNGEE. V lost 0 bases, J lost 4 bases, and 10 bases lay in between. CDR3 length: 14 residues. The CDR3 spells CASSVDPSPETQYF. CDR3 in DNA: TGTGCCAGCAGCGTAGACCCATCCCCAGAGACCCAGTACTTC.

In its sample, this clonotype was seen a few times. CDR3 in DNA: TGTGCCAGTAGTATAGGCGAGAGCTCCTACAATGAGCAGTTCTTC. This translates into CASSIGESSYNEQFF. The V and J genes are TRBV19 and TRBJ2-1; no clear D gene. CDR1 is LNHDA and CDR2 is SQIVND in the germline V gene (reference sequence). Trimming pared 1 base from V and 0 bases from J, leaving 7 bases between. The CDR3 extends over 15 amino acids.

This clonotype has a count of ten or more. V usage is TRBV29-1 and J usage is TRBJ2-5; 9 bases are shared with TRBD1. This CDR3 contains 13 residues. V was pared by 6 bases and J by 4 bases, with 6 bases of the junction left unmatched. CDR1 is SQVTM and CDR2 is ANQGSEA in the germline V gene. CDR3 sequence reads: CSVSRQGGETQYF. The CDR3 DNA reads as TGCAGCGTCTCCCGACAGGGGGGAGAGACCCAGTACTTC.

This clonotype was picked up many times. The J gene is TRBJ2-1, the V gene TRBV14, with D perhaps matching TRBD2 (6 bases). The CDR3 has 16 amino acids. The germline gives CDR1 SGHDN, CDR2 FVKESK. V lost 0 bases, J lost 0 bases, and 9 bases lay in between. The CDR3 loop is CASSQDLLASYNEQFF. As DNA, the CDR3 is TGTGCCAGCAGCCAAGATTTACTAGCCTCCTACAATGAGCAGTTCTTC.

Ten or more counts support this clonotype. The chain uses TRBV28 and TRBJ2-7; TRBD2 might be the D (6 bases). V was trimmed by 6 bases and J by 6 bases, leaving 9 bases between them. CDR1 MDHEN and CDR2 SYDVKM come from the germline V gene. This CDR3 spans 11 amino acids. The CDR3 protein is CASSGSGEQYF. The CDR3 region has the DNA TGTGCCAGCAGCGGGAGCGGCGAGCAGTACTTC. The whole variable domain, remainder taken from reference TRBV28 and TRBJ2-7, is DVKVTQSSRYLVKRTGEKVFLECVQDMDHENMFWYRQDPGLGLRLIYFSYDVKMKEKGDIPEGYSVSREKKERFSLILESASTNQTSMYLCASSGSGEQYFGPGTRLTVT.

The V gene is TRBV5-1, the J gene TRBJ2-2; 9 bases are shared with TRBD2. CDR1 is SGHRS, CDR2 YFSETQ, per germline. The CDR3 covers 16 residues. V shed 2 bases, J shed 5 bases, and the junction held 7 bases outside the gene matches. The CDR3 is CASSFNSGSWTGELFF. The CDR3 nucleotides read TGCGCCAGCAGCTTCAATAGCGGGAGTTGGACCGGGGAGCTGTTTTTT.

Comments on this clonotype: This clone may be a read error of a much larger clone one base away. The V gene is TRBV20-1, the J gene TRBJ2-5, with TRBD1 matching 12 bases. This CDR3 contains 14 residues. Germline-derived CDR1 and CDR2 are DFQATT and SNEGSKA (reference sequence). The CDR3 DNA is TGCAGTGCTAGAGGGGACAGGGGGCGAGAGGCCCAGTACTTC. The encoded protein is CSARGDRGREAQYF.

A few counts support this clonotype. This rearrangement joins TRBV9 to TRBJ2-5, with a weak D call TRBD2 (6 bases). Germline assignment: CDR1 SGDLS and CDR2 YYNGEE. The length of the CDR3 is 16 residues. Trimming shortened V by 4 bases and J by 2 bases, and 18 bases separated the two germline ends. CDR3 amino acids: CASSLEEGAGQETQYF. The CDR3 nucleotides are TGTGCCAGCAGCCTAGAGGAGGGCGCGGGACAAGAGACCCAGTACTTC.

This clonotype was counted ten times or more. J is TRBJ2-3 and V is TRBV24-1, with TRBD2 identical over 13 bases. With V trimmed by 3 bases and J by 6 bases, 5 bases remained unmatched. Germline V lookup: CDR1 KGHDR, CDR2 SFDVKD. CDR3 length equals 16 residues. CDR3: CATSDPGTSGTDTQYF. The CDR3 region has the DNA TGTGCCACCAGTGATCCCGGGACTAGCGGGACCGATACGCAGTATTTT.

This clonotype was observed many times. This rearrangement joins TRBV29-1 to TRBJ1-2; D is unclear. Germline V gene lookup returns CDR1 SQVTM and CDR2 ANQGSEA. This CDR3 contains 11 residues. The V and J ends lost 7 bases and 1 base respectively, with 7 bases between them. CDR3 protein: CSAVYNYGYTF. The CDR3 region has the DNA TGCAGCGCCGTGTATAACTATGGCTACACCTTC.

Many counts were recorded for this clonotype. The J gene is TRBJ2-2, the V gene TRBV6-1, with 8 bases identical to TRBD2. Per the germline V gene, CDR1 is MNHNS and CDR2 is SASEGT. This CDR3 has 16 residues. V was clipped by 6 bases and J by 8 bases; unmatched bases: 14. Here the CDR3 reads CASRPGVAGLGGELFF. The CDR3 nucleotides are TGTGCCAGCAGACCCGGGGTAGCGGGACTCGGTGGGGAGCTGTTTTTT.

This clonotype was observed at least ten times. V gene TRBV5-1 combines with J gene TRBJ2-5; D call uncertain. Trimming cost V 0 bases and J 1 base, with 10 bases left between them. Germline CDR1 and CDR2: SGHRS and YFSETQ. This CDR3 comprises 15 residues. The CDR3 nucleotides read TGCGCCAGCAGCTTGGTGGCGGACGGCCAAGAGACCCAGTACTTC. It yields the protein CASSLVADGQETQYF.

In this sample, this clonotype turned up many times. V usage is TRBV12-3 or TRBV12-4 and J usage is TRBJ2-1; maybe TRBD1 (7 bases). This CDR3 is 16 amino acids long. V lost 5 bases and J lost 0, with 14 bases in between. In DNA, the CDR3 is TGTGCCAGCAGTCCAGGGGGGTCGAGCTCCTACAATGAGCAGTTCTTC. Its translation is CASSPGGSSSYNEQFF.

This clonotype occurred many times. This sequence joins TRBV27 and TRBJ1-2; the D gene is possibly TRBD1 (6 bases). This CDR3 region has 16 residues. Germline CDR1 is MNHEY and CDR2 is SMNVEV (reference sequence). Trimming shortened V by 6 bases and J by 2 bases, and 19 bases separated the two germline ends. CDR3 loop: CASSPRIGTGNYGYTF. CDR3 DNA: TGTGCCAGCAGCCCGAGGATAGGAACAGGGAACTATGGCTACACCTTC.